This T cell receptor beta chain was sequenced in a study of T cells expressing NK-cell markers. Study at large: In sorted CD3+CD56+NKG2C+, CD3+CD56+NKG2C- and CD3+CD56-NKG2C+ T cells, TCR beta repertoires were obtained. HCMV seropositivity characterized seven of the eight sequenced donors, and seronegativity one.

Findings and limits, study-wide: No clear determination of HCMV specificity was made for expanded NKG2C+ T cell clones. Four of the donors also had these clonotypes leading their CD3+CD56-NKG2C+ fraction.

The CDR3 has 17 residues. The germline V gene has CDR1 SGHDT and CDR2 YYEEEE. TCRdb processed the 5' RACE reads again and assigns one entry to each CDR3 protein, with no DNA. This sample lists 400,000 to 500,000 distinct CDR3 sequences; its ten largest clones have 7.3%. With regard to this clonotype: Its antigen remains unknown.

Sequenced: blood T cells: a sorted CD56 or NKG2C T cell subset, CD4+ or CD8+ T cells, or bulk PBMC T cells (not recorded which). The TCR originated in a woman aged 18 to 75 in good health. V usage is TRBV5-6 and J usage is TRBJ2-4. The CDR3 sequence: CASSLAGMSLAKNIQYF. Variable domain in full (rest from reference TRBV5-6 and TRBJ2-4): DAGVTQSPTHLIKTRGQQVTLRCSPKSGHDTVSWYQQALGQGPQFIFQYYEEEERQRGNFPDRFSGHQFPNYSSELNVNALLLGDSALYLCASSLAGMSLAKNIQYFGAGTRLSVL.